This T cell receptor (beta chain) is drawn from a study of cytomegalovirus exposure and HLA in healthy donors. In the case of this clone: What it recognizes is unknown.

Regarding the study as a whole: Within a later analysis, the majority of CMV-associated TCR beta chains appeared HLA-restricted.

Germline V gene sequence: CDR1 SGHDT, CDR2 YYEEEE. The CDR3 loop spans 17 amino acids. V lost 3 bases, J lost 4 bases, and 13 bases stayed unmatched. With 60 Vbeta and 13 Jbeta primers, the PCR was carried out. Using immunoSEQ multiplex PCR, the repertoire was profiled, and TCRdb retains in-frame clones only, with some absent. The table shows 200,000 or so clones, with around 81% occurring only once. The source material was PBMCs. This TCR derives from a woman between 18 and 29 years old in good health and CMV-seropositive. V is TRBV5-6 and J is TRBJ1-2; 9 nucleotides align to TRBD1. This CDR3 reads CASSWGGTGSTGYGYTF. In DNA, the CDR3 is TGTGCCAGCAGCTGGGGGGGGACAGGGTCTACTGGCTATGGCTACACCTTC.